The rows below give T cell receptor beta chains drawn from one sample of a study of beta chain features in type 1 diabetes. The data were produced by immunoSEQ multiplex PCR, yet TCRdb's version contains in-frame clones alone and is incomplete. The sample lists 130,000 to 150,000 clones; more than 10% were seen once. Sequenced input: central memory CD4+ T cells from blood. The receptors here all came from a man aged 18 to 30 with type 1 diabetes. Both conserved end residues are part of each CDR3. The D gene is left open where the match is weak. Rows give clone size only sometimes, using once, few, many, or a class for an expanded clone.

CDR3 protein: CASSQNFANTEAFF
CDR3 DNA: TGCGCCAGCAGCCAAAATTTCGCGAACACTGAAGCTTTCTTT
D gene: NA
J gene: TRBJ1-1
V gene: TRBV4-1
clone size: few

CDR3 protein: CASSQFNTEAFF
CDR3 DNA: TGCGCCAGCAGCCAGTTTAACACTGAAGCTTTCTTT
D gene: NA
J gene: TRBJ1-1
V gene: TRBV5-1
clone size: NA

CDR3 protein: CAWSVGTGFYEQYF
CDR3 DNA: TGTGCCTGGAGTGTGGGGACAGGGTTCTACGAGCAGTACTTC
D gene: TRBD1
J gene: TRBJ2-7
V gene: TRBV30
clone size: NA

CDR3 protein: CAWSMSLTVETQYF
CDR3 DNA: TGTGCCTGGAGTATGTCCCTTACGGTAGAGACCCAGTACTTC
D gene: NA
J gene: TRBJ2-5
V gene: TRBV30
clone size: NA

CDR3 protein: CASSPGTGVAYEQYF
CDR3 DNA: TGTGCCAGCAGCCCAGGGACAGGGGTGGCCTACGAGCAGTACTTC
D gene: TRBD1
J gene: TRBJ2-7
V gene: TRBV7-9
clone size: few

CDR3 protein: CASSQDPAGGFGTDTQYF
CDR3 DNA: TGTGCCAGCAGCCAAGATCCTGCGGGGGGATTTGGCACAGATACGCAGTATTTT
D gene: TRBD2
J gene: TRBJ2-3
V gene: TRBV4-2
clone size: NA

CDR3 protein: CAWSVRGKWNQPQHF
CDR3 DNA: TGTGCCTGGAGTGTACGGGGTAAGTGGAATCAGCCCCAGCATTTT
D gene: NA
J gene: TRBJ1-5
V gene: TRBV30
clone size: NA

CDR3 protein: CATSRDGSSYNSPLHF
CDR3 DNA: TGTGCCACCAGCAGAGACGGGAGCTCCTATAATTCACCCCTCCACTTT
D gene: NA
J gene: TRBJ1-6
V gene: TRBV15
clone size: few

CDR3 protein: CASSAGLAESSGANVLTF
CDR3 DNA: TGTGCCAGCAGCGCGGGACTGGCAGAGTCCTCTGGGGCCAACGTCCTGACTTTC
D gene: NA
J gene: TRBJ2-6
V gene: TRBV9
clone size: few

CDR3 protein: CASSYSGPGAQDTQYF
CDR3 DNA: TGTGCCAGCAGTTACTCTGGGCCAGGGGCGCAGGATACGCAGTATTTT
D gene: NA
J gene: TRBJ2-3
V gene: TRBV6-5
clone size: NA

CDR3 protein: CASSPDSLYEQYF
CDR3 DNA: TGTGCCAGCTCCCCAGACAGTCTCTACGAGCAGTACTTC
D gene: NA
J gene: TRBJ2-7
V gene: TRBV18
clone size: few

CDR3 protein: CASSLWTGANTGELFF
CDR3 DNA: TGTGCCAGCAGTTTGTGGACAGGGGCCAACACCGGGGAGCTGTTTTTT
D gene: TRBD1
J gene: TRBJ2-2
V gene: TRBV28
clone size: NA

CDR3 protein: CASSFDRVTEAFF
CDR3 DNA: TGTGCCAGCAGCTTTGACAGGGTGACTGAAGCTTTCTTT
D gene: TRBD1
J gene: TRBJ1-1
V gene: TRBV7-9
clone size: few

CDR3 protein: CSDNQPQHF
CDR3 DNA: TGCAGCGATAATCAGCCCCAGCATTTT
D gene: NA
J gene: TRBJ1-5
V gene: TRBV29-1
clone size: few